Listed here are 13 T cell receptor beta chains from one sample, sequenced in a study of T cells in Graves' hyperthyroidism and ophthalmopathy. The investigators amplified TCR beta CDR3 regions from RNA transcripts. The study used the HTBI primer set for a first-round RT-PCR of the TCR CDR3. TCRdb called the multiplex PCR reads again in MiXCR, with one record for every CDR3 protein. The sample holds roughly 150,000 distinct CDR3 sequences; approximately 9% are singletons and the top ten take more than 20%. The sequenced sample was blood. Receptors originate from a woman aged 18-35 years with Graves' hyperthyroidism that later progressed to Graves' ophthalmopathy.

This clonotype was detected a few times. V and J are TRBV15 and TRBJ2-3, with D possibly being TRBD2 (6 bases). Germline-derived CDR1 and CDR2 are LNHNV and YYDKDF (reference sequence). V shed 0 bases and J shed 0 bases, with 13 bases lying between them. This CDR3 has 17 residues. CDR3 nucleotide sequence: TGTGCCACCAGCAGAGATAGGTCTAGCGTAAGCACAGATACGCAGTATTTT. Translated, it gives CATSRDRSSVSTDTQYF.

This chain joins TRBV7-3 and TRBJ2-6; 10 nucleotides match TRBD1. This CDR3 comprises 16 residues. The V gene's germline CDR1 is SGHTA and CDR2 FQGTGA. Trimming removed 6 bases from V and 4 bases from J; junction bases left unmatched: 6. The CDR3 DNA sequence: TGTGCCAGCAGTACCGGGACAGGGGAAGGGGCCAACGTCCTGACTTTC. Protein product: CASSTGTGEGANVLTF.

This clonotype was observed a few times. A single base separates this from a much larger clone, so it may be a read error. V and J are TRBV2 and TRBJ2-3; possibly TRBD1 for D (5 bases). V shed 3 bases and J shed 0 bases, with 16 bases lying between them. The CDR3 runs to 17 residues. The germline V gene has CDR1 SNHLY and CDR2 FYNNEI. The CDR3 DNA is TGTGCCAGCAGTGATTTTCGGACACCCACTAGCACAGATACGCAGTATTTT. As protein: CASSDFRTPTSTDTQYF. The whole variable domain, remainder taken from reference TRBV2 and TRBJ2-3, is EPEVTQTPSHQVTQMGQEVILRCVPISNHLYFYWYRQILGQKVEFLVSFYNNEISEKSEIFDDQFSVERPDGSNFTLKIRSTKLEDSAMYFCASSDFRTPTSTDTQYFGPGTRLTVL.

This clonotype was recorded many times. CDR3 sequence reads: CATSRLAGPPQDTQYF. Written as DNA, the CDR3 is TGTGCCACCAGCAGACTAGCGGGACCTCCCCAGGATACGCAGTATTTT. The chain links TRBV15 to TRBJ2-3, with 9 bases matching TRBD2. The V segment lost 2 bases and the J segment 6 bases; nucleotides outside the gene matches: 9. CDR1 and CDR2 (germline): LNHNV, YYDKDF (reference sequence). The CDR3 length is 16 residues.

This clonotype was recorded many times. The chain is built from TRBV7-9 and TRBJ1-1; possible D gene TRBD1, 5 bases. The germline V and J ends were trimmed by 6 bases and 2 bases, with 19 bases remaining between them. Germline V gene lookup returns CDR1 SEHNR and CDR2 FQNEAQ (reference sequence). The CDR3 totals 16 residues. The CDR3 protein is CASSTVEIGGNTEAFF. The CDR3 region has the DNA TGTGCCAGCAGTACTGTTGAGATTGGGGGTAACACTGAAGCTTTCTTT.

This clonotype was recorded many times. The V gene is TRBV12-3 or TRBV12-4, the J gene TRBJ2-5, with TRBD1 as a possible D gene (6 bases). V was cut by 5 bases and J by 4 bases, with 11 bases left in between. The CDR3 contains 13 residues. CDR3 nucleotides: TGTGCCAGCAGTCCCGACAGGCGAGAGACCCAGTACTTC. Translated: CASSPDRRETQYF.

This clonotype was observed at least ten times. The chain employs TRBV6-1 and TRBJ2-6; possibly TRBD2 for D (6 bases). From germline, CDR1 is MNHNS and CDR2 SASEGT. The CDR3 length is 17 residues. The V end was cut by 7 bases, the J end by 1 base, with 17 bases between. The chain's CDR3 is CASTDVGGRSGANVLTF. In DNA form, the CDR3 reads TGTGCCAGCACCGACGTGGGGGGAAGGTCTGGGGCCAACGTCCTGACTTTC.

V usage is TRBV9 and J usage is TRBJ2-3; 15 bases agree with TRBD2. J was trimmed by 2 bases and V by 4 bases; bases with no gene match: 8. CDR3 length: 18 amino acids. CDR1 is SGDLS, CDR2 YYNGEE, per germline. This chain's CDR3 is CASSPSGTSGGTTDTQYF. The DNA of the CDR3 is TGTGCCAGCAGCCCATCCGGGACTAGCGGGGGGACCACAGATACGCAGTATTTT.

There are many counts of this clonotype. The V gene is TRBV2, the J gene TRBJ1-3, with D perhaps matching TRBD1 (6 bases). Trimming took 2 bases from V and 0 from J, leaving 8 bases between them. Looked up from germline, CDR1 is SNHLY and CDR2 is FYNNEI. The CDR3 length is 15 residues. CDR3 in amino acids: CASSETGPSGNTIYF. DNA of the CDR3: TGTGCCAGCAGTGAAACAGGGCCCTCTGGAAACACCATATATTTT. Filled out from reference TRBV2 and TRBJ1-3, the complete variable domain reads EPEVTQTPSHQVTQMGQEVILRCVPISNHLYFYWYRQILGQKVEFLVSFYNNEISEKSEIFDDQFSVERPDGSNFTLKIRSTKLEDSAMYFCASSETGPSGNTIYFGEGSWLTVV.

This clonotype was seen only a few times. The chain joins TRBV5-6 to TRBJ2-1, with D perhaps TRBD1 or TRBD2 (5 bases each). Germline V gene lookup returns CDR1 SGHDT and CDR2 YYEEEE. Trimming shortened V by 3 bases and J by 6 bases, and 22 bases separated the two germline ends. The CDR3 is 17 residues long. This CDR3 is CASSSYHTGRSINEQFF. In nucleotides, the CDR3 is TGTGCCAGCAGCTCATATCACACGGGACGGAGTATCAATGAGCAGTTCTTC.

This clonotype was seen ten or more times. The V call is TRBV2, the J call TRBJ1-5; D possibly corresponds to TRBD1 (5 bases). CDR3 length: 14 residues. CDR1 SNHLY and CDR2 FYNNEI come from the germline V gene. With 6 bases removed from V and 7 bases from J, the gap between germline ends came to 16 bases. The CDR3 region is CASSGTRGMQPQHF. CDR3 nucleotide sequence: TGTGCCAGCAGCGGGACTCGGGGAATGCAGCCCCAGCATTTT.

This clonotype has ten or more counts. The chain joins TRBV7-9 to TRBJ1-4; 7 nucleotides align to TRBD1. Germline V lookup: CDR1 SEHNR, CDR2 FQNEAQ (reference sequence). CDR3 length: 14 residues. J lost 6 bases, V lost 5 bases, and 6 bases had no gene match. CDR3 sequence reads: CASSPGQTHEKLFF. The CDR3 region has the DNA TGTGCCAGCAGCCCGGGACAGACGCATGAAAAACTGTTTTTT.

This clonotype appeared a few times. The chain employs TRBV4-2 and TRBJ2-1, with 8 bases that match TRBD1. The CDR3 contains 17 residues. CDR1 LGHNA and CDR2 YNFKEQ come from the germline V gene. V trimming: 0 bases; J trimming: 4 bases; junction bases outside the gene matches: 8. CDR3 coding DNA: TGTGCCAGCAGCCAAGAAACCGGGACAGGAGTATACAATGAGCAGTTCTTC. This gives the protein CASSQETGTGVYNEQFF.